The 26 T cell receptor beta chains below were found in one sample sequenced in a study of blood T cell repertoires in COVID-19. Here immunoSEQ multiplex PCR was the method, and the copy in TCRdb shows in-frame clones only, minus some. The data show roughly 72,000 clones, with about 90% seen just once and over 2.5% held by the top ten. Material for sequencing was peripheral blood. The receptors stem from a human donor in a cohort sampled during active COVID-19.

The chain combines TRBV29-1 with TRBJ1-4; the D gene is possibly TRBD1 (5 bases). Trimming cost V 7 bases and J 7 bases, with 13 bases left between them. CDR1 is SQVTM and CDR2 is ANQGSEA in the germline V gene. The CDR3 loop spans 12 amino acids. CDR3 in amino acids: CSARSGGEKLFF. In nucleotides, the CDR3 is TGCAGCGCCAGATCGGGGGGTGAAAAACTGTTTTTT.

V gene TRBV7-8 combines with J gene TRBJ2-1; 14 bases are a match to TRBD2. CDR1 SGHVS and CDR2 FQNEAQ come from the germline V gene. The J segment lost 5 bases and the V segment lost 5 bases, leaving 5 bases of the junction unmatched. The CDR3 is 16 residues long. CDR3 bases: TGTGCCAGCAGCGCCGGACTAGCGGGGGGAAACAATGAGCAGTTCTTC. Protein: CASSAGLAGGNNEQFF.

The chain combines TRBV7-6 with TRBJ2-1, with 7 bases identical to TRBD1. CDR3 length equals 13 residues. CDR1 is SGHVS and CDR2 is FNYEAQ in the germline V gene. V was clipped by 3 bases and J by 10 bases; unmatched bases: 6. CDR3 in DNA: TGTGCCAGCAGCTTTAATACAGGGGACGAGCAGTTCTTC. This sequence encodes CASSFNTGDEQFF.

The CDR3 DNA follows: TGTGCCACCAGTGATTCTGCGGGGGCGGAGCAGTTCTTC. Translating gives CATSDSAGAEQFF. The J gene is TRBJ2-1, the V gene TRBV24-1, with D tentatively TRBD2 (7 bases). This CDR3 has 13 amino acids. Per the germline V gene, CDR1 is KGHDR and CDR2 is SFDVKD. With 2 bases removed from V and 10 bases from J, the gap between germline ends came to 11 bases.

The gene calls are TRBV12-3 or TRBV12-4 and TRBJ1-2, with a tentative D call TRBD1 (5 bases). The CDR3 spans 13 residues. With 1 base removed from V and 8 bases from J, the gap between germline ends came to 11 bases. The CDR3 sequence: CASSLGRGFGYTF. CDR3 nucleotide sequence: TGTGCCAGCAGTTTAGGGAGGGGATTCGGCTACACCTTC.

This clone was picked up many times. The chain is built from TRBV19 and TRBJ2-1; 16 positions agree with TRBD2. The CDR3 is 14 amino acids. Germline values: CDR1 LNHDA, CDR2 SQIVND (reference sequence). V lost 5 bases, J lost 15 bases, and 7 bases stayed unmatched. The CDR3 DNA follows: TGTGCCAGTAGTCATGGGACTAGCGGGAGGGCCCCGTTCTTC. Translating it yields CASSHGTSGRAPFF.

J is TRBJ2-2 and V is TRBV6-2 or TRBV6-3; D might be TRBD2 (6 bases). The germline V gene has CDR1 MNHEY and CDR2 SVGEGT. Deletions cut 5 bases from V and 6 bases from J, with 13 bases between. The CDR3 is 14 residues long. The CDR3 sequence: CASSPVGGPGELFF. The CDR3 DNA is TGTGCCAGCAGTCCCGTGGGAGGCCCCGGGGAGCTGTTTTTT.

The CDR3 nucleotides are TGTGCCAGCAGTGAAGCGGGCAGGAACTATGGCTACACCTTC. Encoded protein: CASSEAGRNYGYTF. The rearrangement links TRBV2 to TRBJ1-2; D gene uncertain. Germline assignment: CDR1 SNHLY and CDR2 FYNNEI. The V and J ends lost 0 bases and 2 bases respectively, with 7 bases between them. CDR3 length equals 14 residues.

V and J are TRBV7-8 and TRBJ2-7; 9 bases agree with TRBD1. This CDR3 comprises 15 residues. Germline-derived CDR1 and CDR2 are SGHVS and FQNEAQ. The ends lost 5 bases at V and 1 base at J; junction bases unmatched: 6. The CDR3 loop reads CASSPRTGESYEQYF. The CDR3 DNA reads TGTGCCAGCAGCCCGCGGACAGGGGAATCCTACGAGCAGTACTTC.

The gene calls are TRBV9 and TRBJ1-2; 8 bases are shared with TRBD1. Per the germline V gene, CDR1 is SGDLS and CDR2 is YYNGEE. The V and J ends lost 2 bases and 3 bases, in that order; junction bases with no gene match: 12. This CDR3 spans 17 amino acids. CDR3: CASSVWAETGDYYGYTF. The CDR3 DNA follows: TGTGCCAGCAGCGTGTGGGCTGAGACAGGGGATTACTATGGCTACACCTTC. Supplemented by reference TRBV9 and TRBJ1-2, the full variable domain reads DSGVTQTPKHLITATGQRVTLRCSPRSGDLSVYWYQQSLDQGLQFLIQYYNGEERAKGNILERFSAQQFPDLHSELNLSSLELGDSALYFCASSVWAETGDYYGYTFGSGTRLTVV.

V gene TRBV5-1 combines with J gene TRBJ2-2; 10 nucleotides line up with TRBD1. V shed 4 bases, J shed 1 base, and the junction held 4 bases outside the gene matches. Germline loops: CDR1 SGHRS, CDR2 YFSETQ. The CDR3 extends over 16 amino acids. The CDR3 sequence is CASSLRTGGNTGELFF. The CDR3 bases are TGCGCCAGCAGCCTACGGACAGGGGGGAACACCGGGGAGCTGTTTTTT.

This clone was counted a single time. The chain has TRBV4-3 and TRBJ2-1; TRBD2 agrees at 8 bases. Losses at the gene ends were 2 bases for V and 3 bases for J; bases not matched to a gene: 9. CDR1 is LGHNA, CDR2 YSLEER, per germline. This CDR3 region has 17 residues. The CDR3 nucleotides are TGCGCCAGCAGCCAACCCCCCGTGACTAGCGTCTACAATGAGCAGTTCTTC. Residues: CASSQPPVTSVYNEQFF.

Concerning this clone itself: At one of its ends the junction is not consistent with the germline gene, which may arise from a read error. The sample holds other DNA sequences that translate to the same CDR3. The gene calls are TRBV5-1 and TRBJ1-4; D is undetermined. The germline V gene has CDR1 SGHRS and CDR2 YFSETQ. The CDR3 has 14 amino acids. CDR3 region: CASSFISQNEKLFF. CDR3 nucleotide sequence: TGCGCCAGCAGCTTTATTTCCCAGAATGAAAAACTATTTTTT.

This clone was counted a single time. The V gene is TRBV27, the J gene TRBJ1-1; the D is unclear. The V and J ends lost 0 bases and 0 bases respectively, with 5 bases between them. CDR3 length: 14 residues. Germline lookup yields CDR1 MNHEY and CDR2 SMNVEV (reference sequence). The CDR3 nucleotides read TGTGCCAGCAGTTTATCGAGGGTGAACACTGAAGCTTTCTTT. It is translated as CASSLSRVNTEAFF.

V is TRBV19 and J is TRBJ2-7; 7 nucleotides line up with TRBD2. The CDR3 is 18 amino acids. After removal of 3 bases from V and 6 bases from J, the junction contained 20 bases not matched to a gene. Germline-derived CDR1 and CDR2 are LNHDA and SQIVND (reference sequence). For the CDR3, the DNA is TGTGCCAGTAGTATCGGGGGAGGGGAATGGCAGGGAGCCTTCGAGCAGTACTTC. Amino acids: CASSIGGGEWQGAFEQYF.

This clone has a handful of counts. The chain uses TRBV11-2 and TRBJ2-1; TRBD2 matches at 12 bases. Trimming removed 5 bases from V and 8 bases from J; junction bases left unmatched: 7. The CDR3 is made up of 15 amino acids. The V gene's germline CDR1 is SGHAT and CDR2 FQNNGV. The CDR3 here is CASSILAGGRDEQFF. For the CDR3, the DNA is TGTGCCAGCAGCATACTAGCGGGGGGCCGGGATGAGCAGTTCTTC.

The V and J genes are TRBV6-4 and TRBJ2-5; D remains unclear. V lost 2 bases and J lost 5, with 15 bases in between. The CDR3 has 15 residues. Germline assignment: CDR1 MRHNA and CDR2 SNTAGT. The CDR3 DNA follows: TGTGCCAGCAGTGACGGGCCGGCCCCCCGGGAGACCCAGTACTTC. Its translation is CASSDGPAPRETQYF.

This chain joins TRBV6-5 and TRBJ1-6; 12 bases are shared with TRBD1. Germline CDR1 and CDR2: MNHEY and SVGAGI. V was clipped by 0 bases and J by 14 bases; unmatched bases: 5. The CDR3 runs 15 residues. The CDR3 is CASSYSGTGGLSLHF. CDR3 nucleotide sequence: TGTGCCAGCAGTTACTCTGGGACAGGGGGCCTCTCCCTCCACTTT.

The rearrangement uses TRBV15 and TRBJ2-7; D remains ambiguous. V shed 0 bases and J shed 4 bases, with 4 bases lying between them. The CDR3 covers 12 residues. CDR1 LNHNV and CDR2 YYDKDF come from the germline V gene (reference sequence). CDR3 in amino acids: CATSRDKYEQYF. The DNA of the CDR3 is TGTGCCACCAGCAGAGATAAATACGAGCAGTACTTC.

CDR3 loop: CASSYRRGQASTDTQYF. As DNA, the CDR3 is TGTGCCAGCAGTTACCGGCGGGGGCAAGCTAGCACAGATACGCAGTATTTT. The chain uses TRBV6-2 or TRBV6-3 and TRBJ2-3, with D perhaps TRBD2 (7 bases). Germline CDR1 is MNHEY and CDR2 is SVGEGT. CDR3 length: 17 residues. Trimming took 2 bases from V and 0 from J, leaving 15 bases between them.

On this clone: At one end the junction does not follow the germline gene, possibly because of a read error. The gene calls are TRBV5-6 and TRBJ2-1; the match to TRBD1 covers 8 bases. Germline V gene lookup returns CDR1 SGHDT and CDR2 YYEEEE. The CDR3 is made up of 14 amino acids. CDR3 sequence: CASRLGTGAREQFF. CDR3 sequence (DNA): TGTGCCAGCAGATTGGGGACAGGTGCCAGGGAGCAGTTCTTC.

V is TRBV5-1 and J is TRBJ2-2; 8 bases fit TRBD2. The CDR3 sequence is 20 residues long. Per germline, CDR1 SGHRS and CDR2 YFSETQ. The V gene end was trimmed by 1 base and the J gene end by 2 bases; junction bases not matched to a gene: 16. This CDR3 reads CASSLNPPTPTSANTGELFF. Written as DNA, the CDR3 is TGCGCCAGCAGCTTGAACCCCCCTACTCCGACTAGCGCAAACACCGGGGAGCTGTTTTTT. Full variable domain (remainder filled in from reference TRBV5-1 and TRBJ2-2): KAGVTQTPRYLIKTRGQQVTLSCSPISGHRSVSWYQQTPGQGLQFLFEYFSETQRNKGNFPGRFSGRQFSNSRSEMNVSTLELGDSALYLCASSLNPPTPTSANTGELFFGEGSRLTVL.

The rearrangement uses TRBV2 and TRBJ2-2; 12 bases line up with TRBD1. CDR3 size: 15 residues. The germline V gene has CDR1 SNHLY and CDR2 FYNNEI. V lost 5 bases and J lost 7; bases outside the gene matches: 5. The CDR3 region has the DNA TGTGCCAGCAGTCGGGACAGGGGGCAGGTCGGGGAGCTGTTTTTT. Residues: CASSRDRGQVGELFF.

The chain has TRBV7-9 and TRBJ2-1; 9 bases map to TRBD2. The trim removed 0 bases at V and 8 bases at J, leaving 2 bases unmatched. Per germline, CDR1 SEHNR and CDR2 FQNEAQ (reference sequence). CDR3 length: 14 amino acids. The CDR3 protein is CASSLASGRDEQFF. CDR3 nucleotides: TGTGCCAGCAGCTTAGCTAGCGGGAGAGATGAGCAGTTCTTC.

The CDR3, as DNA: TGTGCCAGTAGTATTGCAGGGTACAATCAGCCCCAGCATTTT. Protein: CASSIAGYNQPQHF. The gene calls are TRBV19 and TRBJ1-5, with D possibly TRBD1 on 5 matching bases. Germline CDR1 LNHDA, CDR2 SQIVND (reference sequence). This CDR3 has 14 amino acids. Trimming removed 3 bases at V and 3 bases at J, with 9 bases between.

The J gene is TRBJ2-2, the V gene TRBV19, with a possible D match to TRBD2 (7 bases). There are 17 residues in the CDR3. V lost 2 bases and J lost 1, with 14 bases in between. CDR1 is LNHDA and CDR2 is SQIVND in the germline V gene (reference sequence). CDR3 protein: CASSIRGGAMNTGELFF. As DNA, the CDR3 is TGTGCCAGTAGTATACGAGGGGGGGCCATGAACACCGGGGAGCTGTTTTTT. Full variable domain (missing parts from reference TRBV19 and TRBJ2-2): DGGITQSPKYLFRKEGQNVTLSCEQNLNHDAMYWYRQDPGQGLRLIYYSQIVNDFQKGDIAEGYSVSREKKESFPLTVTSAQKNPTAFYLCASSIRGGAMNTGELFFGEGSRLTVL.